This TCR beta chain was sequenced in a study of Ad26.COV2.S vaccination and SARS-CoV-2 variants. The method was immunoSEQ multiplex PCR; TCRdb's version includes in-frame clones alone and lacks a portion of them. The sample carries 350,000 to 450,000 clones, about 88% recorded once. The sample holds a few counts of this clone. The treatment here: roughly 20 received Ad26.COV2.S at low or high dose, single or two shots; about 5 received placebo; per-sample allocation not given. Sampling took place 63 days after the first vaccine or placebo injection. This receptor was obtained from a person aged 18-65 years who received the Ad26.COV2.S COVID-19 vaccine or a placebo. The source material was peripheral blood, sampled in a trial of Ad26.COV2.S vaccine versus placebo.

For the CDR3, the DNA is TGTGCCACCAGCAGGGGGGACACAGATACGCAGTATTTT. It specifies CATSRGDTDTQYF. The chain combines TRBV15 with TRBJ2-3; D could derive from TRBD1 or TRBD2 (5 bases each). CDR3 length equals 13 residues. The V end lost 3 bases, the J end lost 2 bases, and 6 bases lay between the germline ends. The V gene's germline CDR1 is LNHNV and CDR2 YYDKDF (reference sequence).